This T cell receptor (beta chain) was found in a study of T cell responses to AZD1222 COVID-19 vaccine (dated by TCRdb to the early 2020s). General notes on the study: AZD1222 recipients given second doses at about 4 weeks or at about 12 weeks were pooled, since spike-specific TCR depth and breadth were not found to differ between the two schedules. Enrollment into the trials was organized by age into subgroups of 18-55, 56-69 and 70-plus years, and those subgroups contained approximately 160, 26 and 62 TCR-sequenced participants, respectively. A total of more than 230 trial participants underwent TCR sequencing, of whom around 210 had received two doses of AZD1222 and about 25 had received two doses of the MenACWY control vaccine.

The time point label corresponds to: baseline before first vaccination. The vaccinee samples were drawn from two UK trials, COV001 and COV002, one of which was a single-blind randomized controlled phase 2/3 trial testing AZD1222 (ChAdOx1 nCoV-19) in healthy adults. For TCRbeta chain sequencing, PBMC samples from trial participants were taken at day 0 and at day 28 after the second dose. General study outcomes and caveats: After two AZD1222 doses, spike-specific TCR breadth and depth were significantly higher than at day 0 and than in MenACWY recipients. Because no day 14 peak-response samples were available, repertoires were characterized only after the peak T cell response. Conclusions about previously exposed vaccinees are limited because only six or seven AZD1222 recipients were SARS-CoV-2 seropositive at baseline. CD4 TCRs associated with the vaccine covered the entire spike protein, and the dominant responses were in regions 160-218 and 743-854. Reportedly, almost half of the unique spike-specific TCRs recognized epitopes lying outside the regions that are mutated in the B.1.351 and B.1.1.7 variants. In the small 56-69-year group, the increase in depth fell short of significance, most likely because of low power. Most participants were white British and females outnumbered males, and the authors suggested that clonal diversity may have been underestimated.

V and J lose 6 bases and 9 bases, and a span of 20 bases separates them. Based on the germline V gene, the CDR1 and CDR2 sequences are MNHEY and SVGAGI. Its CDR3 holds 14 amino acids, cysteine through phenylalanine. The read is trimmed to its CDR3 DNA, 42 bases read in frame from base 1. The CDR3 regions of human TCRbeta chains were subjected to immunosequencing. As for how the authors treated the data: TCRs in the repertoires were compared against a reference library of SARS-CoV-2-specific TCRs that had been generated with the MIRA antigen-specificity platform. Breadth meant the fraction of unique TCRs that were SARS-CoV-2-associated, whereas depth meant the fraction of total T cells that were SARS-CoV-2-associated. Using the MIRA data, each spike-specific TCR was mapped to the spike region that the TCR reacts to and placed in a CD4 or CD8 class. Log10-transformed breadth and depth values were compared by one-way ANOVA with Sidak's multiple comparisons tests. This is the immuneACCESS table as TCRdb keeps it, with only in-frame sequences that have V and J called. A part of the clones is gone; compared with another copy, unresolved V genes explain less than half, and the rest is unexplained. For V, J and clone size, that table is used; D and trimming come from the DNA. A total of 85,000 to 95,000 clones appear in this sample, nearly 90% of them only once. Of the sample, around 8% falls within the top ten clones.

With respect to this clone: The clone's antigen remains unknown. The record has no base qualities; no much larger clone is one base away.

The V and J segments used are TRBV6-5 and TRBJ1-2; 6 matching bases give a weak D call of TRBD1. The receptor was isolated from an adult in good health. The material sequenced was peripheral blood, taken on day 0 of AZD1222 vaccination. The DNA reads TGTGCCAGCAGAGTTCTGTCAGGGGACGACAGCTACACCTTC. This codes for CASRVLSGDDSYTF.